This paragraph covers one TCR beta chain sequence. Its specificity is unknown. This entry comes from a study of CD8 T cells in Susac syndrome. Study-wide results and limits: Individuals included in the TCR sequencing and HLA analysis were acknowledged by the study to be relatively few in number.

V was clipped by 4 bases and J by 5 bases, with 21 bases between them. Germline V gives CDR1 MGHRA, CDR2 YSYEKL. This CDR3 has 16 amino acids. Roughly 0.45 to 1 ug RNA was reverse transcribed with random hexamers. Multiplex PCR with immunoSEQ amplified the TCR beta CDR3 across 54 Vbeta and 13 Jbeta. From the immunoSEQ multiplex PCR reads, TCRdb called clonotypes with MiXCR, one entry per CDR3 protein. The data show about 440,000 distinct CDR3 sequences, around 83% seen once. Sequencing of TCR beta, carried out with a high-throughput approach, was applied to CD8+ and CD4+ T cells from the blood. The TCR sequence derives from a human donor with multiple sclerosis. Sample: CD8+ T cells from PBMCs. The chain is built from TRBV4-1 and TRBJ2-7; D perhaps matches TRBD2 (5 bases). The CDR3 loop reads CASSPDPGVLSDEQYF. The CDR3 nucleotides read TGCGCCAGCAGCCCTGACCCCGGGGTCCTTTCAGACGAGCAGTACTTC.